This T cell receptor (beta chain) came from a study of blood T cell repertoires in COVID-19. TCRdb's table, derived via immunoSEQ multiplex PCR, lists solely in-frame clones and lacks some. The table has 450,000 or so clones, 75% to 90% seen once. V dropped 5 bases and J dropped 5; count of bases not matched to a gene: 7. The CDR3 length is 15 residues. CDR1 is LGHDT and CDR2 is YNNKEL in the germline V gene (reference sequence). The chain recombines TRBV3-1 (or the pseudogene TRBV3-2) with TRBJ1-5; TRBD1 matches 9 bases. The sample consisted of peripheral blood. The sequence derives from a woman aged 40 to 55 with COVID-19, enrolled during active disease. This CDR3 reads CASSGRTGADQPQHF. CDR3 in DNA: TGTGCCAGCAGCGGCCGGACAGGGGCTGATCAGCCCCAGCATTTT.